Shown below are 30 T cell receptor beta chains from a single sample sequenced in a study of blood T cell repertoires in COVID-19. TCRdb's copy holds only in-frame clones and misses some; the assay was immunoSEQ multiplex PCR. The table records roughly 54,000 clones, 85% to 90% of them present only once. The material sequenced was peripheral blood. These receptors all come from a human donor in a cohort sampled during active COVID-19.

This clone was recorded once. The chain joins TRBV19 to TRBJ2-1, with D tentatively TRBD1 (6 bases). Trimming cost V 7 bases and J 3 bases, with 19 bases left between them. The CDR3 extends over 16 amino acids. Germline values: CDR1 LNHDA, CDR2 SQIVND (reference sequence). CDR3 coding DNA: TGTGCCAGTACCATTTGGGCACAGGGAAGCTACAATGAGCAGTTCTTC. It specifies CASTIWAQGSYNEQFF.

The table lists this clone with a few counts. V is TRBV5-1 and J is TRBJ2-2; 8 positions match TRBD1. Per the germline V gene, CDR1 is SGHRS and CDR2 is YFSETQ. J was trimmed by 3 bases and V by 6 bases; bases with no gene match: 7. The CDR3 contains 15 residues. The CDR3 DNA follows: TGCGCCAGCACCTCGGACAGGGCCTACACCGGGGAGCTGTTTTTT. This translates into CASTSDRAYTGELFF. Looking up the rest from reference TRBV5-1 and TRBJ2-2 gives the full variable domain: KAGVTQTPRYLIKTRGQQVTLSCSPISGHRSVSWYQQTPGQGLQFLFEYFSETQRNKGNFPGRFSGRQFSNSRSEMNVSTLELGDSALYLCASTSDRAYTGELFFGEGSRLTVL.

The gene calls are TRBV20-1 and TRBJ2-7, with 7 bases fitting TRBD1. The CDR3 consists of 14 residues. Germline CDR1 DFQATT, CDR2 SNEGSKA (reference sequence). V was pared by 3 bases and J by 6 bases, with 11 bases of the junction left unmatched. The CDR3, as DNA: TGCAGTGCTAGTCGGCAGGGGGTATCGGGCGAGCAGTACTTC. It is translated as CSASRQGVSGEQYF.

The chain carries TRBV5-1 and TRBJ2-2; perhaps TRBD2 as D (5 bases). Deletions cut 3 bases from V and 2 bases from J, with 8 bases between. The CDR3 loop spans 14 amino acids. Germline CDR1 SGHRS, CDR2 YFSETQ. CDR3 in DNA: TGCGCCAGCAGCTCTAGCCTCAACACCGGGGAGCTGTTTTTT. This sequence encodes CASSSSLNTGELFF.

CDR3 in amino acids: CASSADSRQPQHF. CDR3 bases: TGTGCCAGTAGCGCGGACAGTCGCCAGCCCCAGCATTTT. The chain recombines TRBV19 with TRBJ1-5; D may be TRBD1 (6 bases). Germline values: CDR1 LNHDA, CDR2 SQIVND (reference sequence). The length of the CDR3 is 13 residues. Trimming removed 6 bases from V and 7 bases from J, with 13 bases in between.

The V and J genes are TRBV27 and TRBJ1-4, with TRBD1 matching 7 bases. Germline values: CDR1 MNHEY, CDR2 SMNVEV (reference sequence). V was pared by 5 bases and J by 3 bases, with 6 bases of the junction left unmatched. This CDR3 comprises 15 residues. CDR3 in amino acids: CASSGRQGSNEKLFF. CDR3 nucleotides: TGTGCCAGCAGTGGACGACAGGGCTCTAATGAAAAACTGTTTTTT. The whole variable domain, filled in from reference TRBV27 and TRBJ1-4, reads EAQVTQNPRYLITVTGKKLTVTCSQNMNHEYMSWYRQDPGLGLRQIYYSMNVEVTDKGDVPEGYKVSRKEKRNFPLILESPSPNQTSLYFCASSGRQGSNEKLFFGSGTQLSVL.

CDR3 loop: CASSVAGVYNEQFF. The CDR3 coding sequence is TGTGCCAGCAGCGTAGCGGGAGTATACAATGAGCAGTTCTTC. The rearrangement joins TRBV28 to TRBJ2-1, with TRBD2 matching 9 bases. The trim removed 6 bases at V and 4 bases at J, leaving 4 bases unmatched. Germline lookup yields CDR1 MDHEN and CDR2 SYDVKM. The CDR3 totals 14 residues.

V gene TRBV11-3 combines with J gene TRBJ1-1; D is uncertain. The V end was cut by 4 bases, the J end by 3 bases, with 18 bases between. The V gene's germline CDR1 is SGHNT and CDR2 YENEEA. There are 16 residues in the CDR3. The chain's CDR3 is CASSYPWTRRDTEAFF. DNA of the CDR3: TGTGCCAGCAGCTACCCTTGGACCCGGAGGGACACTGAAGCTTTCTTT.

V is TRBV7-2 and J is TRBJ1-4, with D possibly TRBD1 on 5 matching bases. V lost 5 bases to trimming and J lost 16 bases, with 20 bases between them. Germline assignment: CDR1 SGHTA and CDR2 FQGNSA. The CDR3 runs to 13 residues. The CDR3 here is CASSPAGEGIRFF. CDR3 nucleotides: TGTGCCAGCAGCCCAGCCGGGGAGGGGATTCGGTTTTTT.

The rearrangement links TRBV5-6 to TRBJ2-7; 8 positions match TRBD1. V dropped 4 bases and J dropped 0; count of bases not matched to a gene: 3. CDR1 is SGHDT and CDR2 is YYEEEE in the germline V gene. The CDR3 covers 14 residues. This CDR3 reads CASSRQGYSYEQYF. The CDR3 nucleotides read TGTGCCAGCAGCAGACAGGGGTACTCCTACGAGCAGTACTTC.

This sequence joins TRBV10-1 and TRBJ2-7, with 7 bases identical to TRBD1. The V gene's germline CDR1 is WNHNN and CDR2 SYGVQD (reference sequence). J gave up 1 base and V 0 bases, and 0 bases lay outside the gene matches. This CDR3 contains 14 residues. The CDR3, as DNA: TGCGCCAGCAGTGAGTCGGGACAGTCCTACGAGCAGTACTTC. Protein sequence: CASSESGQSYEQYF.

The CDR3 DNA sequence: TGTGCCAGCAGTCGATCTCGACTAGCGGGAGGTTACGAGCAGTACTTC. Translated, it gives CASSRSRLAGGYEQYF. This chain uses TRBV27 with TRBJ2-7, with TRBD2 matching 13 bases. The germline CDR1 and CDR2 sequences are MNHEY and SMNVEV (reference sequence). The CDR3 is 16 residues long. J gave up 4 bases and V 5 bases, and 8 bases lay outside the gene matches.

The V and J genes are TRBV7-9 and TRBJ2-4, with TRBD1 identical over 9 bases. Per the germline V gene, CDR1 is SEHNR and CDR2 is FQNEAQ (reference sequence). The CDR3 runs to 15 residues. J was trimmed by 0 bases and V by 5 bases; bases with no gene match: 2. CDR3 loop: CASSRQGVAKNIQYF. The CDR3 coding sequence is TGTGCCAGCAGCCGACAGGGGGTAGCCAAAAACATTCAGTACTTC.

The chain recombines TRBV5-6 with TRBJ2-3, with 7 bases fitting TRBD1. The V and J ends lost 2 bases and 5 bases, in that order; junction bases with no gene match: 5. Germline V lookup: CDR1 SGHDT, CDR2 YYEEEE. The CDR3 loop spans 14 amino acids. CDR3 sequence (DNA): TGTGCCAGCAGCTTTCAGGGGGACCGAGATACGCAGTATTTT. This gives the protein CASSFQGDRDTQYF.

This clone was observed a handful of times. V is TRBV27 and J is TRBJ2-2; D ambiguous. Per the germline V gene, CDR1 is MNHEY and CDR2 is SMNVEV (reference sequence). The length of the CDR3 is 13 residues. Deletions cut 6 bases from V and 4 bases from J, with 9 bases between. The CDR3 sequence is CASRWLSTGELFF. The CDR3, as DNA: TGTGCCAGCAGGTGGCTTTCCACCGGGGAGCTGTTTTTT.

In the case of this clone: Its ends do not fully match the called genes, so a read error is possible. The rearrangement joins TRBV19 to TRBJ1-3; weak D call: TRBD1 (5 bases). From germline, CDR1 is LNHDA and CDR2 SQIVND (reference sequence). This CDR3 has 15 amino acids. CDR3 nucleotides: TGTGCCAGTAGGATAGACAGAAGCTCTGGAAACACCATATATTTT. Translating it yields CASRIDRSSGNTIYF.

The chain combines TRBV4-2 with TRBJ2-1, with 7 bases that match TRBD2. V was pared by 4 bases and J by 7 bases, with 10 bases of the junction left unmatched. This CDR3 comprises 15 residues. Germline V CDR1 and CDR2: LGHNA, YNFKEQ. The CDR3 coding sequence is TGTGCCAGCAGCCTTCGACGGGACTACCGGAATGAGCAGTTCTTC. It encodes CASSLRRDYRNEQFF.

This CDR3 reads CASTTTGGFTEAFF. The CDR3 DNA sequence: TGTGCCAGCACCACAACCGGGGGTTTCACTGAAGCTTTCTTT. The chain is built from TRBV6-5 and TRBJ1-1; D is perhaps TRBD1 (5 bases). The V gene lost 7 bases and the J gene lost 4 bases, with 16 bases spanning the gap. The CDR3 length is 14 residues. Germline V CDR1 and CDR2: MNHEY, SVGAGI.

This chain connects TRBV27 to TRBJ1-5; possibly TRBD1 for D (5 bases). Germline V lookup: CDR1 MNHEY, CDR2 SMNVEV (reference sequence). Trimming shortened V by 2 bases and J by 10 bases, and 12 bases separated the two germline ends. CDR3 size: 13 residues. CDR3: CASSLNQGSPQHF. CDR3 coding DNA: TGTGCCAGCAGTTTAAACCAGGGTTCCCCCCAGCATTTT.

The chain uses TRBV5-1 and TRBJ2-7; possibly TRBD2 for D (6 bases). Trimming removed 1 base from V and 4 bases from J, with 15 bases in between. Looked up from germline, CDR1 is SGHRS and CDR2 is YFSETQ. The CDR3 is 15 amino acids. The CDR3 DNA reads TGCGCCAGCAGCTTGCTTGGACCCGGGGGTTACGAGCAGTACTTC. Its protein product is CASSLLGPGGYEQYF.

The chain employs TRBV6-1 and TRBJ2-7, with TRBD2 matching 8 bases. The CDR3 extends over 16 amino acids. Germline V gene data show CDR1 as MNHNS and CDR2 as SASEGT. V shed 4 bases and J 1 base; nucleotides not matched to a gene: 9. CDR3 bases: TGTGCCAGCAGTGTTTCGGGAGGGACCGTTTCCTACGAGCAGTACTTC. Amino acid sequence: CASSVSGGTVSYEQYF.

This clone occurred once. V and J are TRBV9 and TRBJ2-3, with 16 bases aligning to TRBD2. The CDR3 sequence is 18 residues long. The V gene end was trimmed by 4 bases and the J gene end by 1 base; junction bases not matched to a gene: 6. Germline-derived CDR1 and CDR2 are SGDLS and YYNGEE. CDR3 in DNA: TGTGCCAGCAGCTCCGGGACTAGCGGGGGGGCTGGCACAGATACGCAGTATTTT. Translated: CASSSGTSGGAGTDTQYF.

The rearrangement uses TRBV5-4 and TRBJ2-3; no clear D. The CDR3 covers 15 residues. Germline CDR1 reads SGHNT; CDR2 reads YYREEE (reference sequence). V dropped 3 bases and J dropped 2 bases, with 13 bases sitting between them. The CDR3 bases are TGTGCCAGCAGCTCCCTCTATGGGCTCACAGATACGCAGTATTTT. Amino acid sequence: CASSSLYGLTDTQYF.

This chain's CDR3 is CASSLAGDVSGTDTQYF. The CDR3 nucleotides are TGCGCCAGCAGCTTAGCGGGAGACGTTTCGGGCACAGATACGCAGTATTTT. V and J are TRBV5-1 and TRBJ2-3; 8 nucleotides line up with TRBD2. CDR3 size: 17 residues. With V trimmed by 2 bases and J by 1 base, 9 bases remained unmatched. Germline V gives CDR1 SGHRS, CDR2 YFSETQ. The full variable domain, completed using reference TRBV5-1 and TRBJ2-3, is KAGVTQTPRYLIKTRGQQVTLSCSPISGHRSVSWYQQTPGQGLQFLFEYFSETQRNKGNFPGRFSGRQFSNSRSEMNVSTLELGDSALYLCASSLAGDVSGTDTQYFGPGTRLTVL.

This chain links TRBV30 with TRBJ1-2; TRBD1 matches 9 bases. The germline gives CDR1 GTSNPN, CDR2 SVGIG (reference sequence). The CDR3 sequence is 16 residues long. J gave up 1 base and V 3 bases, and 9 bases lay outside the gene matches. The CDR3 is CAWRRGGQGVNYGYTF. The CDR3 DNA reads TGTGCCTGGAGGCGCGGGGGACAGGGAGTTAACTATGGCTACACCTTC.

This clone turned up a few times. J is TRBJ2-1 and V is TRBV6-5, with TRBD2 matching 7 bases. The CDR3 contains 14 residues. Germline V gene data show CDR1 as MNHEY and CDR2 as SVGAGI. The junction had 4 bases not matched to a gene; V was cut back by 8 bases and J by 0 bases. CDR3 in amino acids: CASQRGSSYNEQFF. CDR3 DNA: TGTGCCAGCCAGCGGGGCAGCTCCTACAATGAGCAGTTCTTC.

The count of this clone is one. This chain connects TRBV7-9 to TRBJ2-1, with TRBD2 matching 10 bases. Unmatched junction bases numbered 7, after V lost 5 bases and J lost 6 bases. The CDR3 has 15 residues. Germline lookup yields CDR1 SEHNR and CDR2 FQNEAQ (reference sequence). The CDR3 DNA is TGTGCCAGCAGCCTGGGACTAGCGAAACTCAATGAGCAGTTCTTC. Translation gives CASSLGLAKLNEQFF.

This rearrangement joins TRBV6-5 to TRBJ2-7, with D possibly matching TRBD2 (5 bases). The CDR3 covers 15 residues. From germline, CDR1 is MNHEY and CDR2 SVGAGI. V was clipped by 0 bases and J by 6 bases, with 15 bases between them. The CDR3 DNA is TGTGCCAGCAGTTACTCACGGATCCAAGCGGCCGAGCAGTACTTC. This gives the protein CASSYSRIQAAEQYF.

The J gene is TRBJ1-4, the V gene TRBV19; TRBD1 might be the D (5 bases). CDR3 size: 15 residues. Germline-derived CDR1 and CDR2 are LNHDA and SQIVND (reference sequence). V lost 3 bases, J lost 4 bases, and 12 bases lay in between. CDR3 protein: CASSMTQVNNEKLFF. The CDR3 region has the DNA TGTGCCAGTAGTATGACACAGGTGAATAATGAAAAACTGTTTTTT.

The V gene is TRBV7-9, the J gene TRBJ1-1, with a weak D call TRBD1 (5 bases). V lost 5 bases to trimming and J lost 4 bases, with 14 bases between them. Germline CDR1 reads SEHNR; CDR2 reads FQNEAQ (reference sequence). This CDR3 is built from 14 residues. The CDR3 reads CASSPVLGRTEAFF. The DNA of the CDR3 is TGTGCCAGCAGCCCGGTTTTGGGGCGCACTGAAGCTTTCTTT.